The TCR beta chain described here comes from a study of spatial heterogeneity in lung cancer (dated by TCRdb to the late 2010s). Notes on the research overall: More beta-chain than alpha-chain transcripts were consistently detected, likely reflecting higher beta-chain transcript abundance. In the raw uncorrected reads, each unique combination of TCR and UMI appeared more than ten times on average. The study quantitatively compared TCR alpha and beta repertoires across multiple tumor regions, matched nontumor lung and blood in non-small cell lung cancer. TCR repertoire features were related to nonsynonymous mutation counts determined by whole-exome sequencing of tumor tissue. Both alpha and beta chains were TCR-sequenced in around 220 tumor regions, roughly 70 matched nontumor lung samples and around 50 PBMC samples obtained at surgery. What the study reported, not specific to this receptor: Confirming at a functional level the hypothesis that regional TCRs recognize regional mutations was considered to require additional single-cell paired TCR alpha and beta sequencing.

Counted from cysteine to phenylalanine, this CDR3 has 11 amino acids. This entry keeps only the CDR3 DNA: 33 bases, framed from base 1. Reading the germline V gene gives CDR1 MDHEN and CDR2 SYDVKM. To prepare the library, 5' RACE was applied. Instrument on record: NextSeq 500. The TCR library protocol attached a unique molecular identifier to each TCR cDNA molecule to allow correction of PCR and sequencing errors. The published analysis was carried out like this. TCR identification, UMI-based error correction and CDR3 extraction were performed with Decombinator tools. Expanded TCRs were defined as those above a frequency of 2 per 1,000, corresponding to the top 1% of the tumor frequency distribution. Renyi diversity was calculated using the R vegan package after each repertoire was subsampled 100 times to 5,000 TCRs. CDR3 similarity networks were built from amino acid triplet string-kernel similarity, with CDR3s being connected when pairwise similarity was above 0.82. Starting from the raw public reads, TCRdb applied fastp trimming at Q25, assembled clones with MiXCR and retained in-frame beta chains. Under each unique CDR3 protein, matching rows form one entry showing the most common genes and DNA. In this record, the V and J calls reflect TCRdb's handling and not the investigators' own analysis. Recorded for this sample are 7,000 to 8,500 distinct CDR3 sequences; roughly a tenth of them occurred a single time. Roughly 24% of the sample belongs to the ten largest clones.

This clonotype was counted many times. The clone's antigen remains unknown. No base quality values were provided; no much bigger clone lies one nucleotide off. The time point label, read with the paper, signifies: sample taken at primary tumor resection. Donors were 72 patients with early-stage, untreated non-small cell lung cancer from the lung TRACERx cohort. Whole RNA extracted from tumor and nontumor lung tissue, or from cryopreserved PBMC samples, was used for TCR sequencing without cell sorting. Patients were selected for TCR sequencing only if sufficient RNA was available from at least two tumor regions. Tumor and adjacent nontumor lung specimens were reviewed by a lung pathologist before selection.

The rearranged segments are TRBV28 and TRBJ1-2, with the identity of the D gene unclear. This sequence was found in a male donor with early-stage non-small cell lung cancer. The sample consisted of normal lung tissue next to the tumor, taken at surgery. The DNA reads TGTGTTAGCCGAAATAACTATGGCTACACCTTC. It specifies CVSRNNYGYTF.